This T cell receptor (beta chain) was retrieved from a study of blood T cell repertoires in COVID-19. Overall study context: Collection of acute and convalescent COVID-19 samples took place in the United States, Italy and Spain. Sample material is recorded as cDNA or gDNA derived from T cells, B-cell-depleted T cells, or PBMCs.

Per the study methods: Researchers report that nucleated cell counts were estimated from reference gene primer amplification. Using immunoSEQ multiplex PCR, the repertoire was profiled, and TCRdb retains in-frame clones only, with some absent. V and J calls and clone size are those listed in that table; D and trimming were worked out from the DNA. Of 70,000 or so clones in the sample, around 87% were seen once. CDR3 length equals 15 residues. The ends were cut back, 2 bases at V and 0 bases at J, with 8 bases in the middle. Germline CDR1 reads LNHDA; CDR2 reads SQIVND (reference sequence). This sequence joins TRBV19 and TRBJ1-5; no definite D call. Input material: peripheral blood. This clonotype was obtained from a woman aged 18-35 years with acute or convalescent COVID-19. Written as DNA, the CDR3 is TGTGCCAGTAGTATATATCGTTATAGCAATCAGCCCCAGCATTTT. It codes for CASSIYRYSNQPQHF.